A single TCR beta chain is shown here with its context. V was cut by 0 bases and J by 5 bases, with 4 bases left in between. Germline loops: CDR1 MRHNA, CDR2 SNTAGT. This CDR3 region has 13 residues. These data originate in a study of identical twins. TCRdb used MiXCR to reprocess the 5' RACE reads, holding one entry per CDR3 protein. Altogether 430,000 or so distinct CDR3 sequences are present, 20% to 30% being singletons, with the ten largest covering 2.9%. These data also featured in a second study, about T cells expressing NK-cell markers.

Sequenced material: CD4+ T cells sorted from blood. V and J are TRBV6-4 and TRBJ2-2; no clear D gene. The clonotype comes from a woman aged 18-29 years in good health. Here the CDR3 DNA reads TGTGCCAGCAGTGACTCAGGGACCGGGGAGCTGTTTTTT. Translation gives CASSDSGTGELFF.